What follows is one T cell receptor (beta chain) and its context. The target antigen is unknown. The same CDR3 is also encoded by other DNA sequences in this sample. 13 Jbeta primers and 60 Vbeta primers were used for the PCR. Clones were sequenced by immunoSEQ multiplex PCR, and TCRdb holds only the in-frame ones, with some missing. The profile covers some 150,000 clones, with roughly 72% appearing a single time and roughly 2% taken by the ten largest. The sample belongs to a study of cytomegalovirus exposure and HLA in healthy donors. At the level of the study: Across 350 to 500 genotyped donors, more than 75% landed in the Caucasian-associated ancestry cluster. Study-wide results and limits: It was taken for granted in presence/absence analyses that sequencing depth across donors was roughly uniform. Reported findings show TCR beta sequences accurately forecast HLA-A and HLA-B alleles in most subjects. Indistinguishable V segments such as TRBV6-2 and TRBV6-3 were excluded.

Germline V gene data show CDR1 as LNHDA and CDR2 as SQIVND (reference sequence). The CDR3 is 11 residues long. V lost 4 bases to trimming and J lost 7 bases, with 5 bases between them. The specimen sequenced was PBMCs. This receptor was identified in a man aged 25-45 years in good health and CMV-seronegative. The J gene is TRBJ1-5, the V gene TRBV19; D is unresolved. DNA for the CDR3: TGTGCCAGTAGTAGAGGGCAGCCCCAGCATTTT. Translating it yields CASSRGQPQHF.